The 27 T cell receptor beta chains below come from one sample, sequenced in a study of T cells after yellow fever vaccination. TCRdb processed the 5' RACE reads anew with MiXCR; each CDR3 protein has one entry. The table records 250,000 to 400,000 distinct CDR3 sequences, over 4% of them present only once. The sample was PBMCs, taken 5 days after the yellow fever booster vaccination. These TCRs come from a man between 18 and 35 years old who received the YFV17D yellow fever vaccine.

In DNA, the CDR3 is TGCGCCAGCAGCCAAGGTCGGACAGGGCTAGCTAACTATGGCTACACCTTC. Protein: CASSQGRTGLANYGYTF. The chain combines TRBV4-3 with TRBJ1-2; 8 bases match TRBD1. V lost 1 base, J lost 0 bases, and 7 bases stayed unmatched. Germline CDR1 LGHNA, CDR2 YSLEER. The CDR3 is made up of 17 amino acids.

This clonotype appeared many times. This rearrangement joins TRBV7-9 to TRBJ2-1, with 9 bases aligning to TRBD1. The ends lost 5 bases at V and 6 bases at J; junction bases unmatched: 14. The CDR3 length is 17 residues. The V gene's germline CDR1 is SEHNR and CDR2 FQNEAQ (reference sequence). The CDR3 sequence is CASSPRAGTGSRNEQFF. In nucleotides, the CDR3 is TGTGCCAGCAGCCCCAGAGCCGGGACAGGGAGTCGCAATGAGCAGTTCTTC.

There are a few counts of this clonotype. The V gene is TRBV27, the J gene TRBJ1-2; 7 nucleotides match TRBD1. Looked up from germline, CDR1 is MNHEY and CDR2 is SMNVEV (reference sequence). With V trimmed by 4 bases and J by 2 bases, 7 bases remained unmatched. The CDR3 has 15 residues. The CDR3 reads CASSSPLTGNYGYTF. The CDR3 nucleotides read TGTGCCAGCAGTTCCCCTTTGACAGGGAACTATGGCTACACCTTC.

In its sample, this clonotype ranks as medium-sized. V is TRBV29-1 and J is TRBJ2-1, with 9 bases lining up with TRBD1. Germline V gene sequence: CDR1 SQVTM, CDR2 ANQGSEA. The junction had 6 bases not matched to a gene; V was cut back by 1 base and J by 5 bases. The CDR3 is made up of 15 amino acids. CDR3 amino acids: CSVEGGDREDNEQFF. CDR3 DNA sequence: TGCAGCGTTGAAGGGGGGGACAGGGAAGACAATGAGCAGTTCTTC.

The chain couples TRBV29-1 to TRBJ2-3; 9 nucleotides agree with TRBD2. The CDR3 length is 15 residues. V gave up 6 bases and J gave up 1 base; unmatched junction bases: 8. The germline V gene encodes CDR1 SQVTM and CDR2 ANQGSEA. The CDR3 reads CSVAPAGGGTDTQYF. The CDR3 nucleotides read TGCAGCGTCGCCCCAGCGGGGGGTGGCACAGATACGCAGTATTTT.

The table lists this clonotype with many counts. This chain links TRBV4-1 with TRBJ2-5; the D is unclear. The germline V gene has CDR1 MGHRA and CDR2 YSYEKL. The CDR3 is 15 amino acids. V was shortened by 0 bases and J by 5 bases, with 13 bases between the two germline ends. CDR3 nucleotide sequence: TGCGCCAGCAGCCAAGATTACGACCAGTCGGAGACCCAGTACTTC. Translation: CASSQDYDQSETQYF.

This clonotype was detected ten times or more. The V and J genes are TRBV20-1 and TRBJ2-7; no firm D call. The CDR3 totals 14 residues. The V gene's germline CDR1 is DFQATT and CDR2 SNEGSKA (reference sequence). V lost 2 bases, J lost 7 bases, and 18 bases lay in between. CDR3 loop: CSARLPGPSVEQYV. CDR3 bases: TGCAGTGCTAGACTTCCGGGCCCCTCCGTGGAGCAGTACGTC.

This clonotype came up many times. The chain links TRBV5-1 to TRBJ2-7, with TRBD2 as a possible D gene (5 bases). The V end was cut by 0 bases, the J end by 2 bases, with 9 bases between. Germline CDR1 is SGHRS and CDR2 is YFSETQ. The CDR3 covers 14 residues. CDR3 nucleotide sequence: TGCGCCAGCAGCTTGGGGGAGAGACCCTACGAGCAGTACTTC. Residues: CASSLGERPYEQYF.

The chain has TRBV5-1 and TRBJ2-1, with D tentatively TRBD2 (5 bases). CDR1 and CDR2 from the germline V gene are SGHRS and YFSETQ. The CDR3 runs 15 residues. V dropped 5 bases and J dropped 2 bases, with 14 bases sitting between them. CDR3 coding DNA: TGCGCCAGCAGTGAGAACGGGGTGCCCTACAATGAGCAGTTCTTC. Translation gives CASSENGVPYNEQFF.

Ten or more counts support this clonotype. In DNA, the CDR3 is TGTGCCACCAGCCCCCGCCAGGGGAGCGACGAGCAGTACTTC. It codes for CATSPRQGSDEQYF. V usage is TRBV15 and J usage is TRBJ2-7; a weak D match, TRBD1 (6 bases). The CDR3 consists of 14 residues. Trimming stripped 5 bases from V and 5 bases from J, with 16 bases between. Germline values: CDR1 LNHNV, CDR2 YYDKDF (reference sequence).

This clonotype was detected many times. The V gene is TRBV4-3, the J gene TRBJ1-6; 7 bases fit TRBD1. The length of the CDR3 is 15 residues. The germline V gene has CDR1 LGHNA and CDR2 YSLEER. The V gene end was trimmed by 0 bases and the J gene end by 7 bases; junction bases not matched to a gene: 3. In DNA, the CDR3 is TGCGCCAGCAGCCAAGATCACAGGGGCAATTCACCCCTCCACTTT. Encoded protein: CASSQDHRGNSPLHF.

The rearrangement uses TRBV7-6 and TRBJ1-1; D possibly corresponds to TRBD1 (6 bases). Germline V CDR1 and CDR2: SGHVS, FNYEAQ. The CDR3 has 14 amino acids. V was cut by 5 bases and J by 3 bases, with 13 bases left in between. This chain's CDR3 is CASSGGPGYTEAFF. The DNA for the CDR3 is TGTGCCAGCAGCGGGGGCCCAGGCTACACTGAAGCTTTCTTT.

The CDR3 DNA reads TGTGCCAGCAGTTCCCAGACAGGGACTGAAGCTTTCTTT. Amino acid sequence: CASSSQTGTEAFF. V is TRBV12-3 or TRBV12-4 and J is TRBJ1-1; the match to TRBD1 covers 7 bases. This CDR3 is 13 amino acids long. Trimming removed 4 bases from V and 5 bases from J; junction bases left unmatched: 4.

In this sample, this clonotype turned up many times. The CDR3: CASTSSSGGFNEQFF. CDR3 nucleotides: TGCGCCAGCACATCATCTAGCGGGGGCTTTAATGAGCAGTTCTTC. The V and J genes are TRBV5-1 and TRBJ2-1; 10 bases fit TRBD2. The V gene end was trimmed by 6 bases and the J gene end by 7 bases; junction bases not matched to a gene: 10. Germline V gene sequence: CDR1 SGHRS, CDR2 YFSETQ. The CDR3 sequence is 15 residues long. Based on the CDR3 plus reference TRBV5-1 and TRBJ2-1, the full variable domain is KAGVTQTPRYLIKTRGQQVTLSCSPISGHRSVSWYQQTPGQGLQFLFEYFSETQRNKGNFPGRFSGRQFSNSRSEMNVSTLELGDSALYLCASTSSSGGFNEQFFGPGTRLTVL.

This clonotype was detected only a few times. This chain links TRBV12-3 or TRBV12-4 with TRBJ1-1; unclear D gene. V was clipped by 6 bases and J by 11 bases, with 13 bases between them. CDR3 length: 11 residues. CDR3 amino acids: CASSFRGDAFF. The CDR3 nucleotides are TGTGCCAGCAGCTTCCGGGGAGACGCTTTCTTT.

This clonotype has only a few counts. This chain links TRBV7-3 with TRBJ2-5; TRBD1 aligns across 7 bases. V lost 4 bases and J lost 5; bases outside the gene matches: 22. CDR3 length equals 19 residues. From germline, CDR1 is SGHTA and CDR2 FQGTGA. CDR3 residues: CASSSIISSRDRPWETQYF. Written as DNA, the CDR3 is TGTGCCAGCAGCTCCATTATATCCAGTCGGGACAGACCTTGGGAGACCCAGTACTTC.

In its sample, this clonotype was seen many times. The chain combines TRBV7-6 with TRBJ2-3, with TRBD2 identical over 13 bases. The germline CDR1 and CDR2 sequences are SGHVS and FNYEAQ. The CDR3 covers 16 residues. V shed 5 bases and J 5 bases; nucleotides not matched to a gene: 7. CDR3 nucleotides: TGTGCCAGCAGCGCTGGACTAGCGGGGGAGGTAGATACGCAGTATTTT. Residues: CASSAGLAGEVDTQYF.

This clonotype was found many times. Its ends do not fully match the called genes, so a read error is possible. The chain is built from TRBV18 and TRBJ1-1; D may be TRBD1 (5 bases). The V gene's germline CDR1 is KGHSH and CDR2 LQKENI. The CDR3 has 15 amino acids. CDR3 sequence: CASSPLTGENTEAFF. The CDR3, as DNA: TGCGCCAGCAGCCCGCTCACAGGAGAGAACACTGAAGCTTTCTTT.

This clonotype has just a few counts. The rearrangement uses TRBV5-1 and TRBJ2-7; maybe TRBD1 (5 bases). CDR3 length equals 15 residues. Germline assignment: CDR1 SGHRS and CDR2 YFSETQ. Between the trimmed V and J ends, which lost 4 bases and 3 bases, there was a span of 17 bases. CDR3 loop: CASSPRQSTLYEQYF. CDR3 DNA: TGCGCCAGCAGCCCAAGACAGAGTACCCTCTACGAGCAGTACTTC.

This clonotype showed up just a few times. The chain uses TRBV18 and TRBJ2-5, with D possibly being TRBD1 (6 bases). Between the trimmed V and J ends, which lost 0 bases and 1 base, there was a span of 9 bases. The CDR3 loop spans 15 amino acids. CDR1 and CDR2 from the germline V gene are KGHSH and LQKENI. The CDR3 region has the DNA TGTGCCAGCTCACCACCGGGGACACTCCAAGAGACCCAGTACTTC. It codes for CASSPPGTLQETQYF.

The V call is TRBV2, the J call TRBJ2-2; TRBD1 matches at 8 bases. The CDR3 has 14 amino acids. The V and J ends lost 11 bases and 2 bases, in that order; junction bases with no gene match: 7. Germline CDR1 reads SNHLY; CDR2 reads FYNNEI. This chain's CDR3 is CAGGTGVNTGELFF. The CDR3 region has the DNA TGTGCCGGAGGGACAGGAGTAAACACCGGGGAGCTGTTTTTT.

This clonotype has more than one count but fewer than ten. The chain carries TRBV20-1 and TRBJ2-1, with a possible D match to TRBD1 (6 bases). The V and J ends lost 1 base and 4 bases respectively, with 14 bases between them. The germline V gene has CDR1 DFQATT and CDR2 SNEGSKA (reference sequence). There are 15 residues in the CDR3. CDR3 amino acids: CSARGTAENYNEQFF. DNA for the CDR3: TGCAGTGCTAGAGGGACAGCGGAAAATTACAATGAGCAGTTCTTC.

Here the CDR3 DNA reads TGTGCCAGCAGTTATTCGGGGGACAGGGGATACGAGCAGTACGTC. As protein: CASSYSGDRGYEQYV. V gene TRBV6-5 combines with J gene TRBJ2-7, with 10 bases matching TRBD1. Trimming removed 3 bases from V and 4 bases from J; junction bases left unmatched: 6. Germline lookup yields CDR1 MNHEY and CDR2 SVGAGI. The CDR3 is made up of 15 amino acids.

V is TRBV5-1 and J is TRBJ2-3; the match to TRBD2 covers 7 bases. V trimming: 4 bases; J trimming: 4 bases; junction bases outside the gene matches: 6. The length of the CDR3 is 14 residues. Germline assignment: CDR1 SGHRS and CDR2 YFSETQ. The CDR3 nucleotides are TGCGCCAGCAGCCCGGCGGGGGATCCAGATACGCAGTATTTT. Encoded protein: CASSPAGDPDTQYF. Full variable domain (rest looked up from reference TRBV5-1 and TRBJ2-3): KAGVTQTPRYLIKTRGQQVTLSCSPISGHRSVSWYQQTPGQGLQFLFEYFSETQRNKGNFPGRFSGRQFSNSRSEMNVSTLELGDSALYLCASSPAGDPDTQYFGPGTRLTVL.

The chain links TRBV2 to TRBJ2-5, with a weak D call TRBD2 (5 bases). V lost 6 bases to trimming and J lost 5 bases, with 13 bases between them. Per the germline V gene, CDR1 is SNHLY and CDR2 is FYNNEI. This CDR3 contains 13 residues. The CDR3: CASSSGKEETQYF. CDR3 DNA sequence: TGTGCCAGCAGCTCGGGAAAGGAGGAGACCCAGTACTTC.

Only a few counts were recorded for this clonotype. V and J are TRBV5-1 and TRBJ1-1; TRBD1 aligns across 7 bases. The V segment lost 3 bases and the J segment 5 bases; nucleotides outside the gene matches: 19. This CDR3 comprises 18 residues. CDR1 is SGHRS and CDR2 is YFSETQ in the germline V gene. The CDR3 DNA is TGCGCCAGCAGCTCAGGGGATGCAGGGGGTCTAAGTGTTACTGAAGCTTTCTTT. Protein product: CASSSGDAGGLSVTEAFF.

This clonotype occurred a few times. The CDR3 loop reads CSALYTGTNEKLFF. CDR3 bases: TGCAGTGCTCTATATACGGGAACTAATGAAAAACTGTTTTTT. This chain joins TRBV20-1 and TRBJ1-4; D unresolved. This CDR3 is built from 14 residues. Germline V gene lookup returns CDR1 DFQATT and CDR2 SNEGSKA (reference sequence). Trimming removed 5 bases from V and 1 base from J, with 11 bases in between.